This record looks at one T cell receptor beta chain sequence and its context. Its antigen is unknown. TCRdb reanalysed the 5' RACE reads using MiXCR and keeps one entry per CDR3 protein. The sample records over 600,000 distinct CDR3 sequences, around 20% being singletons. This specimen belongs to a study of identical twins. V was cut by 3 bases and J by 6 bases, with 9 bases left in between. Germline V gene data show CDR1 as PRHDT and CDR2 as FYEKMQ (reference sequence). The CDR3 covers 13 residues. Study conclusions and caveats: Modelling underestimated the level of out-of-frame TCR alpha sharing observed in monozygotic twins.

These data were also reused for a study on T cells expressing NK-cell markers. Turning to that study: The authors derived TCR beta repertoires from sorted CD3+CD56+NKG2C+, CD3+CD56+NKG2C- and CD3+CD56-NKG2C+ T cells. Within the sequenced cohort of eight donors, seven exhibited HCMV seropositivity and one was seronegative. Over 5 donors showed dominant NKG2C+ clonotypes comprising roughly 1.0-7.5% of their CD8+ T cells.

J is TRBJ2-1 and V is TRBV13; D is undetermined. The receptor was isolated from a woman younger than 30 in good health. Sequenced: PBMCs. CDR3 coding DNA: TGTGCCAGCAGCTTGATTAGCCGCAATGAGCAGTTCTTC. Translated, it gives CASSLISRNEQFF.